This TCR beta chain was captured by sequencing in a study of human CD8 memory T cell subsets. The CDR3 is 15 residues long. Germline V gene data show CDR1 as MRHNA and CDR2 as SNTAGT. UMI-labeled 5' RACE yielded the TCR beta libraries. With the 5' RACE reads reprocessed, TCRdb shows one record per CDR3 protein and no DNA. Its table lists about 4,800 distinct CDR3 sequences. This sequence joins TRBV6-4 and TRBJ2-1; TCRdb outputs TRBD2, but without DNA this stays unchecked. The sequence was obtained from a human donor in good health. Specimen: CD8+ effector memory T cells (TEM) sorted from PBMCs. Stated subset: effector memory CD8 T cells, CCR7- CD45RO+ CD95+. CDR3 sequence: CASSEEVAGANEQFF.